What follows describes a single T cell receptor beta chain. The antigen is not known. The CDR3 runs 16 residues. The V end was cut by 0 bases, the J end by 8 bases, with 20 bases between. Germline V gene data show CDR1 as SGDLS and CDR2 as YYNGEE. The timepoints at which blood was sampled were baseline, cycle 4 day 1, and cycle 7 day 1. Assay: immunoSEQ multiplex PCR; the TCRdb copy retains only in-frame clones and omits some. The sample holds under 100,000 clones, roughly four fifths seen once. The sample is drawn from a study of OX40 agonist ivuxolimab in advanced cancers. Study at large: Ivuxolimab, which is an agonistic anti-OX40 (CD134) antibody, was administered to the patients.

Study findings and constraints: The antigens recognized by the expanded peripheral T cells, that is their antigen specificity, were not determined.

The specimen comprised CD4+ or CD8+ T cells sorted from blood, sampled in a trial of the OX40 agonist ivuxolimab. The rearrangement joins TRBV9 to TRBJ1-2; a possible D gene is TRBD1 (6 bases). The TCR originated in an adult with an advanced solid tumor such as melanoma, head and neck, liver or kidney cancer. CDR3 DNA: TGTGCCAGCAGCGTAGCCTCAGAGGGGGGACGTGGAGGCTACACCTTC. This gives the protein CASSVASEGGRGGYTF.